This T cell receptor beta chain is drawn from a study of T cell responses to AZD1222 COVID-19 vaccine. In germline, CDR1 is SGHKS, CDR2 YYEKEE (reference sequence). This CDR3 comprises 13 residues. Trimming took 5 bases from V and 6 from J, leaving 15 bases between them. The table came from immunoSEQ multiplex PCR; TCRdb's copy has only in-frame clones and leaves some out. The data contain about 88,000 clones, about 90% of them singletons. V and J are TRBV5-5 and TRBJ2-7, with D perhaps assigned TRBD1 or TRBD2 (5 bases each). The origin of this receptor is an adult in good health. The material sequenced was peripheral blood, taken on day 0 of AZD1222 vaccination. CDR3 sequence reads: CASSIGVGVEQYF. CDR3 in DNA: TGTGCCAGCAGTATCGGGGTGGGGGTCGAGCAGTACTTC.